Below are 8 T cell receptor beta chains sequenced from a single sample in a study of T cell responses to AZD1222 COVID-19 vaccine. Produced via immunoSEQ multiplex PCR; TCRdb's table is partial and in-frame only. This table holds roughly 120,000 clones, less than 90% found once. Sequencing was performed on peripheral blood, taken on day 0 of AZD1222 vaccination. The source of these receptors is an adult in good health.

The chain is built from TRBV18 and TRBJ2-6; 7 positions agree with TRBD1. Trimming at V came to 3 bases and at J to 0 bases, leaving 8 bases not matched to a gene. The CDR3 loop spans 18 amino acids. Germline V gives CDR1 KGHSH, CDR2 LQKENI. The CDR3 is CASSPSGTAFSGANVLTF. The CDR3 DNA reads TGTGCCAGCTCACCGTCCGGGACAGCCTTCTCTGGGGCCAACGTCCTGACTTTC.

The rearrangement uses TRBV7-9 and TRBJ1-5; D is uncertain. This CDR3 has 15 residues. Trimming cost V 4 bases and J 1 base, with 11 bases left between them. Germline V CDR1 and CDR2: SEHNR, FQNEAQ (reference sequence). The chain's CDR3 is CASSSGSQSNQPQHF. In nucleotides, the CDR3 is TGTGCCAGCAGCTCGGGGTCCCAGAGCAATCAGCCCCAGCATTTT.

CDR3 sequence: CASSLLLNMNTEAFF. As DNA, the CDR3 is TGCGCCAGCAGCTTGTTGCTTAACATGAACACTGAAGCTTTCTTT. The rearrangement joins TRBV5-1 to TRBJ1-1; D gene ambiguous. This CDR3 has 15 residues. Germline V gene data show CDR1 as SGHRS and CDR2 as YFSETQ. V shed 1 base and J shed 0 bases, with 10 bases lying between them. Together with reference TRBV5-1 and TRBJ1-1, the CDR3 gives the full variable domain: KAGVTQTPRYLIKTRGQQVTLSCSPISGHRSVSWYQQTPGQGLQFLFEYFSETQRNKGNFPGRFSGRQFSNSRSEMNVSTLELGDSALYLCASSLLLNMNTEAFFGQGTRLTVV.

This rearrangement joins TRBV6-1 to TRBJ1-2; D not certain. Trimming took 3 bases from V and 6 from J, leaving 17 bases between them. Germline V gene data show CDR1 as MNHNS and CDR2 as SASEGT. The CDR3 is 15 amino acids. The CDR3 sequence is CASSESPHLSDGYTF. In DNA form, the CDR3 reads TGTGCCAGCAGTGAGTCCCCCCATCTATCCGATGGCTACACCTTC.

V usage is TRBV12-5 and J usage is TRBJ1-1; no definite D call. The CDR3 is 16 residues long. The V gene's germline CDR1 is LGHNT and CDR2 FRNRAP. Trimming took off 3 bases at V and 3 bases at J, with 17 bases between the two ends. CDR3 protein: CASGFLPQEGYTEAFF. For the CDR3, the DNA is TGTGCTAGTGGTTTCCTGCCTCAGGAAGGCTACACTGAAGCTTTCTTT.

With respect to this clone: Germline is not matched at one junction end, which may reflect a read error. The CDR3 spells CSVGKGAKEKLFF. For the CDR3, the DNA is TGCAGCGTTGGAAAGGGGGCTAAGGAAAAACTGTTTTTT. The rearrangement uses TRBV29-1 and TRBJ1-4, with TRBD1 identical over 7 bases. CDR1 is SQVTM, CDR2 ANQGSEA, per germline. CDR3 length: 13 residues.

This chain links TRBV18 with TRBJ1-5; D is possibly TRBD1 (6 bases). The CDR3 runs to 13 residues. Germline CDR1 KGHSH, CDR2 LQKENI. V lost 6 bases and J lost 9, with 15 bases in between. CDR3 bases: TGTGCCAGCTCTCGAGGGGGGTCCGGGCCCCAGCATTTT. As protein: CASSRGGSGPQHF.

The chain employs TRBV10-3 and TRBJ1-1; TRBD1 is a possible D gene (5 bases). Trimming left V 0 bases short and J 8 bases short, with 16 bases between. The CDR3 contains 15 residues. Germline CDR1 and CDR2: ENHRY and SYGVKD. CDR3 loop: CAISESRRDGIEAFF. The CDR3 DNA sequence: TGTGCCATCAGTGAGTCGAGGAGGGACGGGATAGAAGCTTTCTTT.